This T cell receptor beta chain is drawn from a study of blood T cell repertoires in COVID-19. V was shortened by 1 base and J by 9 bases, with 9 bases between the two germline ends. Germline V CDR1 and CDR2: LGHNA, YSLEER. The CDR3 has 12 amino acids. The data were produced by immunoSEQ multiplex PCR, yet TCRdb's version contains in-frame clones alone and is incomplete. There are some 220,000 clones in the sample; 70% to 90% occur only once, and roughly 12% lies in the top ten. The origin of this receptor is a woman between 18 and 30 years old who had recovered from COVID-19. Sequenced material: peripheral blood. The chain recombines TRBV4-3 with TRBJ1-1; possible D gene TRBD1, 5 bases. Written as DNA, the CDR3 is TGCGCCAGCAGCCAAGGGACGGACAAAGCTTTCTTT. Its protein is CASSQGTDKAFF.